There are many counts of the clone carrying this TCR beta chain. Its target is not known. Diagnostic decisions used clinical symptoms, serum thyroxine and TRAb, thyroid ultrasound and orbital computed tomography. This CDR3 comprises 18 residues. Germline lookup yields CDR1 SGHVS and CDR2 FQNEAQ. The V and J ends lost 1 base and 1 base respectively, with 19 bases between them. The sample belongs to a study of T cells in Graves' hyperthyroidism and ophthalmopathy. On the study more broadly: Initial diagnosis, before any treatment, was when peripheral blood was collected.

RNA transcripts served as the template for amplifying TCR beta CDR3 regions. With the HTBI primer set, the TCR CDR3 went through a first round of RT-PCR. TCRdb re-derived calls from the multiplex PCR reads in MiXCR, one entry per CDR3 protein. The sample contains some 510,000 distinct CDR3 sequences, around 21% of which appear only once. Whole-study findings and limits: Most clonotypes expanded in the thyroid (above 0.001) were also present in blood.

Sequenced material: blood. The J gene is TRBJ1-1, the V gene TRBV7-8, with D maybe TRBD1 (6 bases). This TCR was sampled from a man aged 18 to 30 with Graves' hyperthyroidism. The CDR3: CASSLVAGTPKPNTEAFF. DNA for the CDR3: TGTGCCAGCAGCTTAGTTGCCGGGACACCTAAGCCGAACACTGAAGCTTTCTTT. Combining the CDR3 with reference TRBV7-8 and TRBJ1-1 gives the whole variable domain GAGVSQSPRYKVAKRGQDVALRCDPISGHVSLFWYQQALGQGPEFLTYFQNEAQLDKSGLPSDRFFAERPEGSVSTLKIQRTQQEDSAVYLCASSLVAGTPKPNTEAFFGQGTRLTVV.